The T cell receptor (beta chain) under discussion was sequenced for a study of OX40 agonist ivuxolimab in advanced cancers. Produced via immunoSEQ multiplex PCR; TCRdb's table is partial and in-frame only. The sample holds over 70,000 clones, around 88% seen once. The CDR3 runs 13 residues. The germline V and J ends were trimmed by 2 bases and 3 bases, with 8 bases remaining between them. Germline values: CDR1 SGHRS, CDR2 YFSETQ. The clonotype was recovered from an adult with an advanced solid tumor such as melanoma, head and neck, liver or kidney cancer. This sample comprised CD4+ or CD8+ T cells sorted from blood, obtained in a trial of the OX40 agonist ivuxolimab. V gene TRBV5-1 combines with J gene TRBJ1-1; weak D call: TRBD1 (6 bases). The CDR3 region is CASSLAGDTEAFF. DNA of the CDR3: TGCGCCAGCAGCTTAGCAGGGGACACTGAAGCTTTCTTT.